The T cell receptor beta chain described here comes from a study of T cells expressing NK-cell markers. About the study: Investigators obtained TCR beta repertoires from sorted CD3+CD56+NKG2C+, CD3+CD56+NKG2C- and CD3+CD56-NKG2C+ T cells.

Synthesis of TCR beta cDNA relied on 5'RACE template switching carrying UMIs. TCRdb re-called the 5' RACE reads; one entry per CDR3 protein, DNA not given. This sample's table has some 500,000 distinct CDR3 sequences. Germline lookup yields CDR1 MNHEY and CDR2 SVGAGI. The CDR3 contains 11 residues. This sequence originates from a woman in her forties or fifties in good health. The chain joins TRBV6-5 to TRBJ2-1. The specimen was blood T cells: a sorted CD56 or NKG2C T cell subset, CD4+ or CD8+ T cells, or bulk PBMC T cells (not recorded which). CDR3 loop: CASSYVGEQFF.